Presented here are 21 T cell receptor beta chains from one specimen sequenced in a study of PD-1 blockade in classical Hodgkin lymphoma. Profiled with immunoSEQ multiplex PCR; TCRdb holds only in-frame clones, not every one. The sample yields around 30,000 clones, roughly 82% seen once. Each patient's relapse followed autologous stem cell transplantation, and brentuximab vedotin exposure varied. Sequenced material: peripheral blood mononuclear cells (PBMCs), taken at baseline. The receptors here all came from a human donor with classical Hodgkin lymphoma.

V is TRBV19 and J is TRBJ2-2; 8 bases line up with TRBD2. J was trimmed by 0 bases and V by 4 bases; bases with no gene match: 1. This CDR3 has 15 residues. The V gene's germline CDR1 is LNHDA and CDR2 SQIVND (reference sequence). In DNA, the CDR3 is TGTGCCAGTAGTAGCGGGGGGACGAACACCGGGGAGCTGTTTTTT. Translation gives CASSSGGTNTGELFF.

The chain combines TRBV28 with TRBJ1-2, with D hard to call. The CDR3 extends over 14 amino acids. The germline V gene encodes CDR1 MDHEN and CDR2 SYDVKM. The V gene lost 2 bases and the J gene lost 1 base, with 8 bases spanning the gap. The CDR3 region is CASSLGSHNYGYTF. CDR3 nucleotide sequence: TGTGCCAGCAGTTTAGGGTCACATAACTATGGCTACACCTTC.

Relative to its sample, this clone is medium-sized (0.01 to 0.1%). The chain employs TRBV7-9 and TRBJ2-1; D remains unclear. The CDR3 extends over 15 amino acids. Germline V lookup: CDR1 SEHNR, CDR2 FQNEAQ (reference sequence). The V end lost 5 bases, the J end lost 0 bases, and 11 bases lay between the germline ends. CDR3 protein: CASSPDPGSYNEQFF. CDR3 DNA sequence: TGTGCCAGCAGCCCCGATCCGGGCTCCTACAATGAGCAGTTCTTC.

The CDR3, as DNA: TGTGCCAGTAGGAGGGACCTTACGCAGTATTTT. This codes for CASRRDLTQYF. The chain combines TRBV19 with TRBJ2-3; the D call may be TRBD1 or TRBD2 (5 bases each). With 6 bases removed from V and 8 bases from J, the gap between germline ends came to 9 bases. This CDR3 spans 11 amino acids. Germline CDR1 is LNHDA and CDR2 is SQIVND (reference sequence).

The chain uses TRBV11-1 and TRBJ2-5; D possibly corresponds to TRBD2 (6 bases). The length of the CDR3 is 16 residues. The V gene lost 2 bases and the J gene lost 5 bases, with 18 bases spanning the gap. Germline V gene lookup returns CDR1 SGHAT and CDR2 FQDESV (reference sequence). CDR3 region: CASSLRGGLLRETQYF. DNA of the CDR3: TGTGCCAGCAGCTTACGAGGCGGACTACTCCGGGAGACCCAGTACTTC.

The J gene is TRBJ2-3, the V gene TRBV7-3, with 9 bases fitting TRBD2. The CDR3 has 15 residues. The germline V gene has CDR1 SGHTA and CDR2 FQGTGA. V dropped 3 bases and J dropped 2; count of bases not matched to a gene: 3. The CDR3 DNA reads as TGTGCCAGCAGCTTGAGCGGGGGGCCCACAGATACGCAGTATTTT. It is translated as CASSLSGGPTDTQYF. Full variable domain (outside the CDR3, taken from reference TRBV7-3 and TRBJ2-3): GAGVSQTPSNKVTEKGKYVELRCDPISGHTALYWYRQSLGQGPEFLIYFQGTGAADDSGLPNDRFFAVRPEGSVSTLKIQRTERGDSAVYLCASSLSGGPTDTQYFGPGTRLTVL.

CDR3 in amino acids: CASSYSIAGTGGGYTF. DNA of the CDR3: TGTGCCAGCAGTTACTCGATTGCGGGGACAGGGGGAGGCTACACCTTC. The gene calls are TRBV6-5 and TRBJ1-2; 11 nucleotides match TRBD1. CDR1 is MNHEY, CDR2 SVGAGI, per germline. This CDR3 region has 16 residues. The V and J ends lost 0 bases and 8 bases, in that order; junction bases with no gene match: 8.

This chain uses TRBV6-1 with TRBJ1-6; TRBD1 matches at 7 bases. The CDR3 loop spans 14 amino acids. Germline V gene lookup returns CDR1 MNHNS and CDR2 SASEGT. J lost 6 bases, V lost 8 bases, and 7 bases had no gene match. The CDR3 protein is CASGRDRANSPLHF. CDR3 bases: TGTGCCAGCGGCCGGGACAGAGCTAATTCACCCCTCCACTTT.

This clone occurred once. The rearrangement uses TRBV7-2 and TRBJ1-1; D gene unclear. The CDR3 is 13 residues long. V was shortened by 3 bases and J by 4 bases, with 9 bases between the two germline ends. Germline V gives CDR1 SGHTA, CDR2 FQGNSA. The CDR3 bases are TGTGCCAGCAGCTTTGCGGTGGGCACTGAAGCTTTCTTT. This encodes CASSFAVGTEAFF.

This chain links TRBV19 with TRBJ1-5, with a possible D match to TRBD1 (6 bases). Germline V CDR1 and CDR2: LNHDA, SQIVND (reference sequence). The ends were cut back, 6 bases at V and 2 bases at J, with 17 bases in the middle. CDR3 length: 16 residues. CDR3 region: CASRSMGAKGNQPQHF. The DNA of the CDR3 is TGTGCCAGTAGGAGCATGGGGGCGAAGGGCAATCAGCCCCAGCATTTT. Full variable domain (remainder filled in from reference TRBV19 and TRBJ1-5): DGGITQSPKYLFRKEGQNVTLSCEQNLNHDAMYWYRQDPGQGLRLIYYSQIVNDFQKGDIAEGYSVSREKKESFPLTVTSAQKNPTAFYLCASRSMGAKGNQPQHFGDGTRLSIL.

The genes are TRBV6-4 and TRBJ1-2; D unclear. Germline loops: CDR1 MRHNA, CDR2 SNTAGT. The CDR3 runs 13 residues. Trimming shortened V by 2 bases and J by 3 bases, and 7 bases separated the two germline ends. The CDR3 DNA is TGTGCCAGCAGTGACGGAGTCGACTATGGCTACACCTTC. Translated, it gives CASSDGVDYGYTF.

V is TRBV7-9 and J is TRBJ1-2; TRBD1 matches 7 bases. This CDR3 has 13 amino acids. The germline gives CDR1 SEHNR, CDR2 FQNEAQ (reference sequence). V shed 4 bases, J shed 5 bases, and the junction held 4 bases outside the gene matches. This chain's CDR3 is CASSSGTAYGYTF. DNA of the CDR3: TGTGCCAGCAGCTCCGGGACAGCATATGGCTACACCTTC.

The rearrangement uses TRBV27 and TRBJ2-5; 8 bases align to TRBD2. CDR1 is MNHEY and CDR2 is SMNVEV in the germline V gene (reference sequence). The trim removed 2 bases at V and 5 bases at J, leaving 10 bases unmatched. There are 16 residues in the CDR3. CDR3 coding DNA: TGTGCCAGCAGTTTAAGGCTAGCGGGCTCCGAGGAGACCCAGTACTTC. Protein sequence: CASSLRLAGSEETQYF.

The gene calls are TRBV10-3 and TRBJ1-5, with 7 bases lining up with TRBD1. There are 13 residues in the CDR3. V was pared by 6 bases and J by 4 bases, with 3 bases of the junction left unmatched. Germline V gives CDR1 ENHRY, CDR2 SYGVKD. The CDR3 sequence is CAISRGTNQPQHF. Here the CDR3 DNA reads TGTGCCATCAGCAGGGGGACAAATCAGCCCCAGCATTTT.

The CDR3 protein is CASSANWDSNTEAFF. CDR3 DNA: TGTGCCAGCAGCGCTAATTGGGACAGCAACACTGAAGCTTTCTTT. V usage is TRBV7-9 and J usage is TRBJ1-1; 7 nucleotides match TRBD1. V shed 5 bases and J 2 bases; nucleotides not matched to a gene: 8. CDR3 length: 15 amino acids. Germline loops: CDR1 SEHNR, CDR2 FQNEAQ (reference sequence).

The chain carries TRBV14 and TRBJ2-7, with D maybe TRBD2 (7 bases). CDR3 length: 14 residues. CDR1 is SGHDN, CDR2 FVKESK, per germline. V lost 7 bases and J 4 bases, leaving 17 bases between the germline ends. CDR3 sequence (DNA): TGTGCCAGCACCCCGGGGGGCTGGGGATACGAGCAGTACTTC. It yields the protein CASTPGGWGYEQYF.

As DNA, the CDR3 is TGCGCCAGCAGCTTGGTAGCGGGGGACACAGATACGCAGTATTTT. Translating it yields CASSLVAGDTDTQYF. This chain links TRBV5-1 with TRBJ2-3; 9 nucleotides line up with TRBD2. CDR1 and CDR2 (germline): SGHRS, YFSETQ. The ends lost 0 bases at V and 2 bases at J; junction bases unmatched: 1. CDR3 size: 15 residues.

The CDR3: CASSLGISTFF. CDR3 bases: TGTGCCAGCAGTTTAGGTATTTCAACTTTCTTT. The gene calls are TRBV28 and TRBJ1-1; D gene uncertain. The CDR3 spans 11 residues. Trimming removed 2 bases from V and 12 bases from J, with 10 bases in between. Looked up from germline, CDR1 is MDHEN and CDR2 is SYDVKM.

Worth noting for this clone: Other DNA variants within this sample encode the same CDR3. The rearrangement joins TRBV5-1 to TRBJ1-2; 11 nucleotides line up with TRBD1. Trimming cost V 2 bases and J 7 bases; bases outside gene matches: 4. Germline lookup yields CDR1 SGHRS and CDR2 YFSETQ. The CDR3 is made up of 14 amino acids. In nucleotides, the CDR3 is TGCGCCAGCAGCTTAGGACAGGGGGCAGGTGGCTACACCTTC. Residues: CASSLGQGAGGYTF.

The chain employs TRBV7-8 and TRBJ1-4; D possibly corresponds to TRBD1 (5 bases). Germline assignment: CDR1 SGHVS and CDR2 FQNEAQ. V gave up 8 bases and J gave up 5 bases, with 12 bases separating them. This CDR3 is built from 13 residues. CDR3 coding DNA: TGTGCCAGCTTTGGGACCGACAATGAAAAACTGTTTTTT. Its translation: CASFGTDNEKLFF.

This clone was detected only a few times. V usage is TRBV6-5 and J usage is TRBJ2-1, with a possible D match to TRBD2 (5 bases). The CDR3 consists of 13 residues. In germline, CDR1 is MNHEY, CDR2 SVGAGI. V was trimmed by 4 bases and J by 5 bases, leaving 9 bases between them. This CDR3 reads CASSFWRNNEQFF. CDR3 nucleotide sequence: TGTGCCAGCAGTTTCTGGAGGAACAATGAGCAGTTCTTC.